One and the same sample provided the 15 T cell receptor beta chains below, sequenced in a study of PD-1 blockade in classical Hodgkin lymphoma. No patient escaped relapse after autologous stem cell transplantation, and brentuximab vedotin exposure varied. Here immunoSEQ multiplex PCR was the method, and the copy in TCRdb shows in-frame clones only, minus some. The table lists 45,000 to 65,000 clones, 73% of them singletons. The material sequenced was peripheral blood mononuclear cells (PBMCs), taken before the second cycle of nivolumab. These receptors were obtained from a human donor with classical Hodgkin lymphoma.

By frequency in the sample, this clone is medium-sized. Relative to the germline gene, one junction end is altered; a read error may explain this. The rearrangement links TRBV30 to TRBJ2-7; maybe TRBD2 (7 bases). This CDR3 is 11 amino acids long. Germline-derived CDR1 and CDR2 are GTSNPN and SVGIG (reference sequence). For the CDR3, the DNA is TGTGCCTGGAGTGTACGGGGGGCGGCCGCCTTC. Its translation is CAWSVRGAAAF.

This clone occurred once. This chain's CDR3 is CASSSTYPGENIQYF. The CDR3 nucleotides read TGTGCCAGCAGCTCCACCTACCCTGGGGAGAACATTCAGTACTTC. The chain carries TRBV7-9 and TRBJ2-4; D may be TRBD2 (5 bases). CDR3 length: 15 residues. CDR1 and CDR2 from the germline V gene are SEHNR and FQNEAQ (reference sequence). Trimming left V 4 bases short and J 7 bases short, with 17 bases between.

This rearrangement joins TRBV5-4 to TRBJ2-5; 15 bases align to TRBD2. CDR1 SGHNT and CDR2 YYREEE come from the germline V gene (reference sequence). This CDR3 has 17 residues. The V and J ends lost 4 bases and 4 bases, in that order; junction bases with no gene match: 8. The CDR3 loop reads CASSPGTSGRLLETQYF. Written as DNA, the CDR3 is TGTGCCAGCAGCCCGGGGACTAGCGGGAGGTTGCTAGAGACCCAGTACTTC. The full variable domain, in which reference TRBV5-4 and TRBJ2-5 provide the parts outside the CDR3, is ETGVTQSPTHLIKTRGQQVTLRCSSQSGHNTVSWYQQALGQGPQFIFQYYREEENGRGNFPPRFSGLQFPNYSSELNVNALELDDSALYLCASSPGTSGRLLETQYFGPGTRLLVL.

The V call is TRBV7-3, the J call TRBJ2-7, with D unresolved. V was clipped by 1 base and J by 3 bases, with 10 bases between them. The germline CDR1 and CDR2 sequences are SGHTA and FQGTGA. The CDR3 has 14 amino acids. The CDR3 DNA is TGTGCCAGCAGCTTAAGACCTACTGACTACGAGCAGTACTTC. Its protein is CASSLRPTDYEQYF.

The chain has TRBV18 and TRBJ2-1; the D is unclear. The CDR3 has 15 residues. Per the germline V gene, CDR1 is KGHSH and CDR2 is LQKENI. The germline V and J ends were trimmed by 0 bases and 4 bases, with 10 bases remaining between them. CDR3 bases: TGTGCCAGCTCACCACCAAATCCCGGATACAATGAGCAGTTCTTC. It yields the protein CASSPPNPGYNEQFF.

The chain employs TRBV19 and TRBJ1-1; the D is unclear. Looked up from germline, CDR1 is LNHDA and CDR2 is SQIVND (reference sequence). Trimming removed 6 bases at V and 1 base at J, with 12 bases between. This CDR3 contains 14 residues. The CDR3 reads CASSHNSGNTEAFF. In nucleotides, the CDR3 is TGTGCCAGTAGCCATAATTCTGGGAACACTGAAGCTTTCTTT. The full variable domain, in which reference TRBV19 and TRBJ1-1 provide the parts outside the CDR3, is DGGITQSPKYLFRKEGQNVTLSCEQNLNHDAMYWYRQDPGQGLRLIYYSQIVNDFQKGDIAEGYSVSREKKESFPLTVTSAQKNPTAFYLCASSHNSGNTEAFFGQGTRLTVV.

Written as DNA, the CDR3 is TGTGCCAGCAGCTTCACGCGGACTAGCGGAAACTACTACGAGCAGTACTTC. This sequence encodes CASSFTRTSGNYYEQYF. This chain connects TRBV11-2 to TRBJ2-7, with 10 positions matching TRBD2. CDR3 length: 17 amino acids. Unmatched junction bases numbered 11, after V lost 3 bases and J lost 3 bases. CDR1 is SGHAT and CDR2 is FQNNGV in the germline V gene.

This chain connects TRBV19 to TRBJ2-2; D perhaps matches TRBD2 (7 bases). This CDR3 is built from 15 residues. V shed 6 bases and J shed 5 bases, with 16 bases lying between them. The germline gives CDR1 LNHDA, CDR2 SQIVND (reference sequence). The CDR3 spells CASRQGGRLTGELFF. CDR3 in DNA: TGTGCCAGTAGACAGGGCGGGAGATTGACCGGGGAGCTGTTTTTT.

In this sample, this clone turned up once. CDR3 in DNA: TGCGCCAGCAGCTCAGACCGGGACCTTAATGAAAAACTGTTTTTT. Protein sequence: CASSSDRDLNEKLFF. The J gene is TRBJ1-4, the V gene TRBV4-1; D is possibly TRBD1 (5 bases). The CDR3 totals 15 residues. V was pared by 5 bases and J by 4 bases, with 14 bases between. Germline CDR1 MGHRA, CDR2 YSYEKL.

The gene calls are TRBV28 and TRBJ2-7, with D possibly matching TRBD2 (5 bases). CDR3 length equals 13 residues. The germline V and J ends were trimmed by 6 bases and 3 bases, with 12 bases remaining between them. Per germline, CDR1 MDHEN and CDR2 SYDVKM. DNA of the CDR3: TGTGCCAGCAGCAAAGGACTGAACTACGAGCAGTACTTC. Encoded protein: CASSKGLNYEQYF.

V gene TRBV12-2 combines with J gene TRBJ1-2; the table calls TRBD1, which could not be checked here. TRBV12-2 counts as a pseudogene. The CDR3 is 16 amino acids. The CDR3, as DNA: TGTGCAAGTCGCTTAGTAGACGGACAGGGGGTGGATGGCTACACCTTC. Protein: CASRLVDGQGVDGYTF.

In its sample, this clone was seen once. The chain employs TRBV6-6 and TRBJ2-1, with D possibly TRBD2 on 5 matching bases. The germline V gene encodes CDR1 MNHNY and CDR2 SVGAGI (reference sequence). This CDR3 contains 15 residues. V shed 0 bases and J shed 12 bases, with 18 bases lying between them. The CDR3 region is CASSYSLLVKEGQFF. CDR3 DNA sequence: TGTGCCAGCAGTTACTCATTACTAGTCAAGGAAGGGCAGTTCTTC.

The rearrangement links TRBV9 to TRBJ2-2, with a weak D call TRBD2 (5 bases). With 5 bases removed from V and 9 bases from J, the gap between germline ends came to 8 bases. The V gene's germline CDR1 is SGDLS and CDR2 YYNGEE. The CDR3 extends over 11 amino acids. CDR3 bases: TGTGCCAGCAGTGGAGGATGGGAGCTGTTTTTT. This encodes CASSGGWELFF.

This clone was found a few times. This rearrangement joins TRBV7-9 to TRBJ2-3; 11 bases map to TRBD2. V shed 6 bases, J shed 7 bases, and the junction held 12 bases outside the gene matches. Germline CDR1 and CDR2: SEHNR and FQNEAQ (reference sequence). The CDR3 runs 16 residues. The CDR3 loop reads CASSSTLAGGLNTQYF. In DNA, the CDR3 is TGTGCCAGCAGTTCAACCCTAGCGGGAGGACTGAATACGCAGTATTTT.

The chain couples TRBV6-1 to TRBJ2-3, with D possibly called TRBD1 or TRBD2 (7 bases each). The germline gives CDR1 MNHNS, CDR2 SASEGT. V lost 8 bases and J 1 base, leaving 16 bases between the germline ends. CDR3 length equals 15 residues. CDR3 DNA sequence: TGTGCCAGCGGCCAGGGGGGGCTTGGCACAGATACGCAGTATTTT. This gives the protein CASGQGGLGTDTQYF.